This T cell receptor beta chain is drawn from a study of blood T cell repertoires in COVID-19. Whole-study context: Some COVID-19 samples were acute and others convalescent; all came from the United States, Italy and Spain. T cells, B-cell-depleted T cells, or PBMCs provided the cDNA or gDNA that served as material.

Study processing details: Amplification with reference gene primers provided the estimates of nucleated cell counts. The method was immunoSEQ multiplex PCR; TCRdb's version includes in-frame clones alone and lacks a portion of them. The DNA was the basis for D and trimming; V, J and clone size are from that table. The sample comprises about 250,000 clones, around 88% of which are singletons, and 8.5% to 10% rests with the top ten. The sample was peripheral blood. This sequence originates from a man aged 40-49 years with active or convalescent COVID-19.

This chain's CDR3 is CASSQWTALFNYGYTF. In DNA form, the CDR3 reads TGTGCCAGCAGCCAGTGGACAGCCTTATTTAACTATGGCTACACCTTC. The V gene is TRBV14, the J gene TRBJ1-2, with a possible D match to TRBD1 (6 bases). This CDR3 has 16 amino acids. Trimming took 3 bases from V and 1 from J, leaving 15 bases between them. CDR1 and CDR2 (germline): SGHDN, FVKESK.